The clone carrying this TCR beta chain was recorded many times. No antigen is known for it. The CDR3 loop spans 15 amino acids. Losses at the gene ends were 4 bases for V and 0 bases for J; bases not matched to a gene: 5. Germline V gene data show CDR1 as DFQATT and CDR2 as SNEGSKA (reference sequence). This record comes from a study of early T cells in non-severe SARS-CoV-2 infection. Overall study findings and caveats: VDJdb matching favored anti-spike CD8 responses, missing private and CD4 specificities.

Individual cDNA molecules received unique molecular identifiers during library preparation. Each CDR3 protein is one row after TCRdb ran MiXCR on the 5' RACE reads. There are 52,000 or so distinct CDR3 sequences in the sample; about an eighth occur only once, and 1.1% to 1.5% lies in the top ten. The sequence was obtained from an adult who was a healthcare worker with PCR-confirmed SARS-CoV-2 infection or an uninfected control (not recorded which). V gene TRBV20-1 combines with J gene TRBJ2-1, with TRBD1 identical over 8 bases. The source material was whole blood. The CDR3 DNA is TGCAGTGCTAAGAGGGGGACAGGCTCCTACAATGAGCAGTTCTTC. It specifies CSAKRGTGSYNEQFF.